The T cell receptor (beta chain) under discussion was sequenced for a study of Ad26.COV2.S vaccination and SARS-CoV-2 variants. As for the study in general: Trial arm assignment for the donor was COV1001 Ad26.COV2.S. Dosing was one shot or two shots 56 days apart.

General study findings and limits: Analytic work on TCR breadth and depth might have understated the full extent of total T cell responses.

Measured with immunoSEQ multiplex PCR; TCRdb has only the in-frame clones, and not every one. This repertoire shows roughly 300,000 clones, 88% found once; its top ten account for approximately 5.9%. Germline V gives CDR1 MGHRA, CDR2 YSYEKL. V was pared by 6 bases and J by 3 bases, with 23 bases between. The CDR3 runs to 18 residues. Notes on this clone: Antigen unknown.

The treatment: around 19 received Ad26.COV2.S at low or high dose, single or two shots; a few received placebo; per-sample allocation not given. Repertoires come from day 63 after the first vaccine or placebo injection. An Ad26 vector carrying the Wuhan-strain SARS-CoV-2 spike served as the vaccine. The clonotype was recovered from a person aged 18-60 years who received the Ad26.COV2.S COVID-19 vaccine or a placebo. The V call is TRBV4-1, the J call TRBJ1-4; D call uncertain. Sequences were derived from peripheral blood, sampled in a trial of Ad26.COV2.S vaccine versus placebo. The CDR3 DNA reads TGCGCCAGCAGACCCGGGATAAGCTTCTTTAGGGCTAATGAAAAACTGTTTTTT. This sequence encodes CASRPGISFFRANEKLFF.